What follows are 4 T cell receptor beta chains derived from one specimen sequenced in a study of T cell repertoires in cytomegalovirus infection. Their specific antigens are unknown. From the reads, TCRdb called clonotypes with MiXCR, one entry per CDR3 protein. In the table there are some 940,000 distinct CDR3 sequences, more than 25% of which are singletons. Specimen: cultured CD8+ T cells from PBMCs, collected from culture after CMV antigen stimulation. These receptors all come from a human donor in good health (CMV status not recorded). Some clones in this sample may be carry-over from other donors' samples.

This clonotype has only a few counts. CDR3 in DNA: TGTGCCAGCAGTTTACCCAGGGTAGGGGGCTACACCTTC. Protein sequence: CASSLPRVGGYTF. This chain uses TRBV12-3 or TRBV12-4 with TRBJ1-2; possible D gene TRBD1, 5 bases. The V gene lost 2 bases and the J gene lost 8 bases, with 12 bases spanning the gap. This CDR3 is 13 amino acids long.

This clonotype showed up many times. V gene TRBV6-6 combines with J gene TRBJ1-1; tentatively, D is TRBD1 (5 bases). CDR3 length equals 15 residues. The germline V and J ends were trimmed by 8 bases and 0 bases, with 16 bases remaining between them. Looked up from germline, CDR1 is MNHNY and CDR2 is SVGAGI (reference sequence). The CDR3 bases are TGTGCCAGCGAGTCGTGGGACGGCTTGAACACTGAAGCTTTCTTT. Protein product: CASESWDGLNTEAFF.

The V gene is TRBV12-3 or TRBV12-4, the J gene TRBJ1-5, with D unclear. The ends were cut back, 1 base at V and 3 bases at J, with 16 bases in the middle. The CDR3 sequence is 17 residues long. The CDR3 sequence: CASSLEFGSTYNQPQHF. The CDR3 DNA reads TGTGCCAGCAGTTTAGAGTTTGGGAGTACGTACAATCAGCCCCAGCATTTT.

A few counts support this clonotype. The CDR3 nucleotides read TGTGCCAGCAGGGGCGGCCTCGGGGATGAGCAGTTCTTC. As protein: CASRGGLGDEQFF. The V and J genes are TRBV2 and TRBJ2-1; possibly TRBD2 for D (5 bases). CDR3 length equals 13 residues. Germline V lookup: CDR1 SNHLY, CDR2 FYNNEI. The V and J ends lost 6 bases and 8 bases respectively, with 14 bases between them.